This T cell receptor (beta chain) derives from a study of OX40 agonist ivuxolimab in advanced cancers. For the study at large: Dose-escalation patients had hepatocellular carcinoma, melanoma, renal cell or head and neck cancer. Prior therapy, whether anti-PD-1, anti-PD-L1 or anti-CTLA-4, was allowed, and about 40% had some. Study-wide findings and caveats: The authors also found low normalized T-cell clonal expansion in some nonresponders.

Repertoires were generated with immunoSEQ multiplex PCR, while TCRdb's copy carries only in-frame clones and drops some. Found here are around 60,000 clones, around 90% of them singletons; the top ten hold about 0.66%. Concerning this clone itself: Its specificity is not known.

If patients had autoimmune disease history or systemic immunosuppression, they were excluded. CDR3 length: 14 amino acids. V gave up 8 bases and J gave up 11 bases, with 24 bases separating them. CDR1 is MNHEY, CDR2 SVGAGI, per germline. The material was CD4+ or CD8+ T cells sorted from blood, obtained in a trial of the OX40 agonist ivuxolimab. The chain uses TRBV6-5 and TRBJ1-1; a possible D gene is TRBD1 (6 bases). The sequence was obtained from an adult with an advanced solid tumor such as melanoma, head and neck, liver or kidney cancer. CDR3 DNA: TGTGCCAGCCGTACTTTGGGGGGCCGGTTTTCGGCTTTCTTT. Protein sequence: CASRTLGGRFSAFF.